This T cell receptor beta chain was recovered during a study of T cell changes during pregnancy in multiple sclerosis. Generated by immunoSEQ multiplex PCR, the TCRdb table keeps only in-frame clones and is missing some. Of around 63,000 clones in the sample, 91% are singletons; the top ten hold 1% to 1.5%. CDR1 is GTSNPN, CDR2 SVGIG, per germline (reference sequence). The length of the CDR3 is 13 residues. Between the trimmed V and J ends, which lost 3 bases and 6 bases, there was a span of 12 bases. This clone was recorded once. The sequence came from a female donor in good health, enrolled as a control in a pregnancy study. The material was peripheral blood, obtained after pregnancy. V is TRBV30 and J is TRBJ1-5, with D unresolved. CDR3 sequence (DNA): TGTGCCTGGAGACCCGGTGAGGGTCAGCCCCAGCATTTT. This encodes CAWRPGEGQPQHF.